This TCR beta chain originates from a study of T-cell reconstitution after alpha-beta-depleted transplantation in children. The study, taken as a whole, reports: After one year, T-cell counts and TCRbeta diversity mostly came from new T cells. Surviving recipient T cells and thymic progenitors accounted for the high day-60 TCRbeta diversity observed in some patients. There were reportedly several hundred expanded graft clones from which alpha-beta T cells came about two months after transplant.

For TCRbeta, the library was prepared with unique molecular identifiers. TCRdb used MiXCR to reprocess the PCR reads, holding one entry per CDR3 protein. This table has approximately 630,000 distinct CDR3 sequences, around 13% appearing once. Germline values: CDR1 SGHVS, CDR2 FNYEAQ. This CDR3 spans 15 amino acids. V gave up 5 bases and J gave up 3 bases; unmatched junction bases: 4. In regard to this clonotype: Its specificity is not known.

The chain combines TRBV7-6 with TRBJ2-7, with TRBD2 matching over 13 bases. The TCR sequence derives from a girl aged 2 to 9 with congenital amegakaryocytic thrombocytopenia, due to receive a stem cell transplant. Specimen: PBMCs, collected before TCRalphabeta/CD19-depleted stem cell transplant. The CDR3 DNA is TGTGCCAGCAGCCGACTAGCGGGAGGTCTCTACGAGCAGTACTTC. It codes for CASSRLAGGLYEQYF.